The following is a TCR beta chain sequence with its context. Its antigen is not yet known. One base away there is no much larger clone; base qualities are not given. The High Capacity cDNA Reverse Transcription Kit was used to reverse transcribe all of the isolated RNA, meaning that expressed TCRB transcripts were what got sequenced. Deep immunoSEQ sequencing was performed on naive, central memory and regulatory T cell samples, with an average of roughly 3.3 million total reads per sample. Sorted cells were lysed in RLT buffer, and RNA was extracted using DNase-treated RNeasy Micro or Mini kits according to cell number. To prevent cross-contamination, every cell subset was processed on its own, while patient and healthy donor samples were processed together. Using the immunoSEQ multiplex PCR, TCRB sequences were amplified from cDNA into 87-bp fragments spanning the CDR3 region. Sequencing of the amplicons was done on the Illumina HiSeq platform. The paper's processing steps were these. PCR bias was corrected computationally using synthetic template baselines, and reads within Hamming distance 2 were collapsed, with unmergeable singletons discarded. Reads were aligned against IMGT to assign V, D and J genes, CDR3 length and insertions or deletions at six rearrangement sites. Clonotype counts were normalized to sorted cell number within each subset before computing true diversity and Gini coefficients with the tcR R package. The overlap coefficient, calculated on TCRB nucleotide sequences, was used to quantify repertoire sharing. TCRdb holds this immuneACCESS table with in-frame rearrangements only. Some clones are missing; in checked studies, unresolved V genes explain under half, and the rest has no known cause. V and J calls and clone size are those listed in that table; D and trimming were worked out from the DNA. For this sample there are 150,000 to 190,000 clones; approximately 10% appear just once. 0.45% to 0.6% of the sample comes from the top ten.

The sample is drawn from a study of beta chain features in type 1 diabetes (dated by TCRdb to 2016 to 2018). With respect to the entire study: No differences in mean age, gender distribution, total cell number or subset yield were found between patients and healthy donors. Regulatory and stem cell-like memory subsets were isolated from only 8 patients and 8 healthy donors, whereas naive and central memory subsets came from all 30 or so donors. The study compared TCRB repertoires of sorted circulating CD4+ T cell subsets between recently diagnosed type 1 diabetes patients and matched healthy donors. Across all samples, almost 110 million sorted cells were examined, and cell number per subset correlated strongly with RNA yield.

A single peripheral blood draw of around 120 mL on average was collected from each donor into heparinised tubes. A BD FACSAria II was used to sort naive, central memory, regulatory and stem cell-like memory CD4+ T cells with a panel that included CD45RO, CCR7, CD25, CD127, CD95 and CD27. Purity was above 95% for every sorted population. PBMCs were isolated immediately by Lymphoprep density gradient centrifugation and stained directly without culture. To minimize batch effects, samples were stained and sorted in pairs, one healthy donor with one patient per experiment. Study-level results and caveats: Shorter templates might have been favored by PCR, but patient and control samples were amplified and corrected together, so both groups would have been affected equally by any skew. Because small numbers of individuals were included in the HLA sub-analyses, any influence of HLA type on TCRB rearrangement was left unresolved. At VDJ recombination sites, type 1 diabetes patients had fewer insertions and more deleted nucleotides, which implies abnormalities in thymic rearrangement. Naive, central memory and regulatory TCRB repertoires appeared more similar among patients than among healthy donors. Because cDNA was sequenced instead of genomic DNA, highly expressing activated cells could be over-represented, though the groups showed no difference in activation or CD3 levels. In all four CD4+ subsets, TCRB CDR3 length was moderately but significantly shorter in type 1 diabetes patients.

The germline V gene yields LGHNA for CDR1 and YSLEER for CDR2. The cysteine opens and the phenylalanine closes a CDR3 of 14 amino acids. Of the read, only the CDR3 DNA is kept; its 42 bases are in frame from base 1. A distance of 13 bases separates the germline ends of V and J, which lose 0 bases and 9 bases respectively. Material: central memory CD4+ T cells from blood. Here the chain combines TRBV4-3 and TRBJ2-3; the D segment cannot be called with confidence. This receptor was taken from a man aged 25-45 years with type 1 diabetes. The bases read TGCGCCAGCAGCCAAGATAGGATAGACGGGACGCAGTATTTT. It encodes CASSQDRIDGTQYF.